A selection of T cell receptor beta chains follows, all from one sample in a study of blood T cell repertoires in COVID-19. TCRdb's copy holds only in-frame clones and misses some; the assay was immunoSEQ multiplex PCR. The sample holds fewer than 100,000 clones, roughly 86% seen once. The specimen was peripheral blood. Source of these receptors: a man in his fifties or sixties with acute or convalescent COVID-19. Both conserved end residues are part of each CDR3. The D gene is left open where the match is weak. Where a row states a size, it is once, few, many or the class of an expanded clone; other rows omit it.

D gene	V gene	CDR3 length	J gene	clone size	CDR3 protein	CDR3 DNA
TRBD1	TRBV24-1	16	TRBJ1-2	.	CATSDPGQGNSYGYTF	TGTGCCACCAGTGATCCGGGACAGGGGAATTCCTATGGCTACACCTTC
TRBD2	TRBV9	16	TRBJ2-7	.	CASSLGLAGMRYEQYF	TGTGCCAGCAGCCTTGGACTAGCGGGAATGCGGTACGAGCAGTACTTC
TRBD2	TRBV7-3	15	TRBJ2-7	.	CASSPAGGSFYEQYF	TGTGCCAGCAGCCCGGCGGGCGGGAGTTTCTACGAGCAGTACTTC
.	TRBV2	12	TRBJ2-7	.	CASSRAGYEQYF	TGTGCCAGCAGTCGGGCGGGGTACGAGCAGTACTTC
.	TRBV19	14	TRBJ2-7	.	CASTETANSYEQYF	TGTGCCAGTACCGAGACAGCCAACTCCTACGAGCAGTACTTC
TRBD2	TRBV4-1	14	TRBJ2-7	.	CASSQPGLAGEQYF	TGCGCCAGCAGCCAACCCGGACTAGCGGGCGAGCAGTACTTC
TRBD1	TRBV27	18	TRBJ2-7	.	CASSLYLRPTGGGYEQYF	TGTGCCAGCAGTTTATATCTCCGCCCGACAGGGGGGGGCTACGAGCAGTACTTC
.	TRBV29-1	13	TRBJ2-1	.	CSVSPTSYNEQFF	TGCAGCGTTTCCCCGACTTCTTACAATGAGCAGTTCTTC
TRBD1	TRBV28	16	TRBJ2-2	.	CASSPYTGGASGELFF	TGTGCCAGCAGTCCGTACACAGGGGGCGCCTCCGGGGAGCTGTTTTTT
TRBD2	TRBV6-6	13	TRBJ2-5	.	CASSYLASGEQYF	TGTGCCAGCAGTTACTTGGCTAGCGGAGAACAGTACTTC
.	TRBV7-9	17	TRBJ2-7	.	CASSLVGPGLKPYEQYF	TGTGCCAGCAGCTTGGTAGGACCGGGACTTAAACCGTACGAGCAGTACTTC
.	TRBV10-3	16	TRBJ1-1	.	CAISPSPGNMNTEAFF	TGTGCCATCAGCCCATCCCCAGGGAACATGAACACTGAAGCTTTCTTT
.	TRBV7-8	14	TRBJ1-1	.	CASSSPGGNTEAFF	TGTGCCAGCAGCTCCCCCGGGGGGAACACTGAAGCTTTCTTT
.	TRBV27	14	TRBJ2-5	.	CASSLIGGRETQYF	TGTGCCAGCAGTTTAATCGGGGGTAGGGAGACCCAGTACTTC
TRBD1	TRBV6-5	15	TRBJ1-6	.	CASSSDRGQNSPLHF	TGTGCCAGCAGTTCCGACAGGGGGCAAAATTCACCCCTCCACTTT
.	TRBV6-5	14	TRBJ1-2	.	CASRPWGGVNGYTF	TGTGCCAGCAGGCCCTGGGGGGGGGTAAATGGCTACACCTTC
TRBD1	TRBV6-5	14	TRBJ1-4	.	CATALDRGYEKLFF	TGTGCCACAGCCCTAGACAGGGGCTATGAAAAACTGTTTTTT
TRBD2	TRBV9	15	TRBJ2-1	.	CASSRTSGRTDEQFF	TGTGCCAGCAGTCGGACTAGCGGAAGGACGGATGAGCAGTTCTTC
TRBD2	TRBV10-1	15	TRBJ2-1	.	CASSLAGARHNEQFF	TGCGCCAGCAGCCTAGCGGGAGCAAGGCACAATGAGCAGTTCTTC
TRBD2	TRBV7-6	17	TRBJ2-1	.	CASSLGGQRENYNEQFF	TGTGCCAGCAGCTTAGGGGGTCAGCGGGAGAACTACAATGAGCAGTTCTTC
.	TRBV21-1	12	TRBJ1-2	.	CASSTQGYGYTF	TGTGCCAGCAGCACACAGGGGTATGGCTACACCTTC
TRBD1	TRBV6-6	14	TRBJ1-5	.	CASSGTGSNQPQHF	TGTGCCAGCAGTGGGACAGGTAGCAATCAGCCCCAGCATTTT
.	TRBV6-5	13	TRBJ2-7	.	CASMRTGSYEQYF	TGTGCCAGCATGAGAACAGGGAGTTACGAGCAGTACTTC
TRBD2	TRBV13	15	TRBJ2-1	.	CASSTRGGVNNEQFF	TGTGCCAGCAGCACCCGGGGGGGGGTTAACAATGAGCAGTTCTTC
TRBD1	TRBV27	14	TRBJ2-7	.	CASSTRGLANEQYF	TGTGCCAGCAGTACCAGGGGGCTGGCCAACGAGCAGTACTTC
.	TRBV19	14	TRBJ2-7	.	CASKSAGSSYEQYF	TGTGCCAGTAAGTCTGCTGGGAGCTCCTACGAGCAGTACTTC
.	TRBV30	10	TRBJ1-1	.	CAWMQNEAFF	TGTGCCTGGATGCAGAATGAAGCTTTCTTT
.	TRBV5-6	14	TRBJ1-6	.	CASSSRGYNSPLHF	TGTGCCAGCAGCTCCAGGGGTTATAATTCACCCCTCCACTTT
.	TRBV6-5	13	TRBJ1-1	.	CASTRTMNTEAFF	TGTGCCAGCACCCGGACAATGAACACTGAAGCTTTCTTT
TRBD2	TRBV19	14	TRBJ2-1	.	CASKVQRGHNEQFF	TGTGCCAGTAAAGTCCAGCGGGGACACAATGAGCAGTTCTTC
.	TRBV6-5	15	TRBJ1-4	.	CASSYTTGPNEKLFF	TGTGCCAGCAGTTACACAACAGGGCCGAATGAAAAACTGTTTTTT
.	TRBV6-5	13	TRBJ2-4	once	CASNLQGLNIQYF	TGTGCCAGTAACTTACAGGGCCTAAACATTCAGTACTTC
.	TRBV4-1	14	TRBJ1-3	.	CASSREISGNTIYF	TGCGCCAGCAGCCGGGAGATCTCTGGAAACACCATATATTTT
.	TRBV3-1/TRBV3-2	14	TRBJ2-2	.	CASSQVLATGELFF	TGTGCCAGCAGCCAAGTACTAGCCACCGGGGAGCTGTTTTTT
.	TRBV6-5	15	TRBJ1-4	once	CASSPITAGSEKLFF	TGTGCCAGCAGCCCGATTACCGCGGGCAGTGAAAAACTGTTTTTT
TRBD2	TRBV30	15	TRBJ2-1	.	CAWSRSGRPRNEQFF	TGTGCCTGGAGTAGAAGCGGGAGGCCGCGGAATGAGCAGTTCTTC
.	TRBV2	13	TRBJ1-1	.	CASLGDMNTEAFF	TGTGCCAGCCTGGGCGACATGAACACTGAAGCTTTCTTT
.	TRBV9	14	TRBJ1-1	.	CASSVQQDYTEAFF	TGTGCCAGCAGCGTGCAACAGGATTACACTGAAGCTTTCTTT
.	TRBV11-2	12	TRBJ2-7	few	CASSHYRDEQYF	TGTGCCAGCAGCCACTATCGGGACGAGCAGTACTTC
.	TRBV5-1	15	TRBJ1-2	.	CASSFRQAPNYGYTF	TGCGCCAGCAGCTTCCGACAGGCGCCTAACTATGGCTACACCTTC
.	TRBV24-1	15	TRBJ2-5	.	CATSDSSSAQETQYF	TGTGCCACCAGTGATTCTTCTAGCGCACAAGAGACCCAGTACTTC
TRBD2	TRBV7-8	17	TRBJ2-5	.	CASSSLQREGRGETQYF	TGTGCCAGCAGCTCCTTGCAGCGGGAGGGCCGAGGGGAGACCCAGTACTTC
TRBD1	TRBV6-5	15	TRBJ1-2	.	CASSYLAGGLYGYTF	TGTGCCAGCAGTTACTTGGCAGGGGGCCTCTATGGCTACACCTTC
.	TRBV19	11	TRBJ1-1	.	CASSPGTEAFF	TGTGCCAGTAGCCCGGGAACTGAAGCTTTCTTT
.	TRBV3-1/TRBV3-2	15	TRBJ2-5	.	CASSQGRAVVETQYF	TGTGCCAGCAGCCAAGGAAGAGCCGTGGTGGAGACCCAGTACTTC
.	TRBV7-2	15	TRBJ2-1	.	CASSFPLDFYNEQFF	TGTGCCAGCAGCTTCCCTTTGGACTTCTACAATGAGCAGTTCTTC
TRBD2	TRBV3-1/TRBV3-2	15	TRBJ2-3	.	CASSPSGSERDTQYF	TGTGCCAGCAGCCCTAGCGGGTCCGAGAGGGATACGCAGTATTTT